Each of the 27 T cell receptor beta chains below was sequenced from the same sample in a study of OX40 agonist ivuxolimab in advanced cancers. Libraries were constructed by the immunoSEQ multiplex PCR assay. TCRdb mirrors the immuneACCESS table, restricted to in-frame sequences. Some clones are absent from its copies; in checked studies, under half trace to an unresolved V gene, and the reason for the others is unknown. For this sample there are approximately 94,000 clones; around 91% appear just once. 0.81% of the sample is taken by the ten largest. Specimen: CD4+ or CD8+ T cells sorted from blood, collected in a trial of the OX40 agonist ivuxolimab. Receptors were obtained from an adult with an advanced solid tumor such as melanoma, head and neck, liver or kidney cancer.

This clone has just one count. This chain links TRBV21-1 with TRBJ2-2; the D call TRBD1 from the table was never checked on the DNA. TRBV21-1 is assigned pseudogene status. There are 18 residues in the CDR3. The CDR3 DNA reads TGTGCCAGCAGCAAAGGGGCAGGGGGACCCGCGAACACCGGGGAGCTGTTTTTT. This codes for CASSKGAGGPANTGELFF.

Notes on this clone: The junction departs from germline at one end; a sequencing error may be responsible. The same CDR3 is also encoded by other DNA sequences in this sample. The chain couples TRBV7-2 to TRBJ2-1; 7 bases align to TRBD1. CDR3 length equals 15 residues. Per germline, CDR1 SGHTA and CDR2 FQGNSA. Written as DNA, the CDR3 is TGTGCTAGCAGCTTAATCCGGACAGGATACAATGAGCAGTTCTTC. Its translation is CASSLIRTGYNEQFF. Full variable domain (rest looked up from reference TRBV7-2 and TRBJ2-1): GAGVSQSPSNKVTEKGKDVELRCDPISGHTALYWYRQSLGQGLEFLIYFQGNSAPDKSGLPSDRFSAERTGGSVSTLTIQRTQQEDSAVYLCASSLIRTGYNEQFFGPGTRLTVL.

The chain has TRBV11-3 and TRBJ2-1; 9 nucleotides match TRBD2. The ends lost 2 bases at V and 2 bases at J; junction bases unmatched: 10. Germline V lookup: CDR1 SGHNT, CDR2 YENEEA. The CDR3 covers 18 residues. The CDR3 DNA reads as TGTGCCAGCAGCTTATTTGGAAGTAGCGGGAGTCCCTACAATGAGCAGTTCTTC. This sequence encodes CASSLFGSSGSPYNEQFF.

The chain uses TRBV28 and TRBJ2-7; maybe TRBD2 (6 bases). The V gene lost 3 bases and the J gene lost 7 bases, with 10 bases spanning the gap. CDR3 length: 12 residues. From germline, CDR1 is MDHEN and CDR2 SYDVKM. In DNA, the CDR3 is TGTGCCAGCAGTTTGGGGGGTCGGGAGCAGTACTTC. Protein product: CASSLGGREQYF.

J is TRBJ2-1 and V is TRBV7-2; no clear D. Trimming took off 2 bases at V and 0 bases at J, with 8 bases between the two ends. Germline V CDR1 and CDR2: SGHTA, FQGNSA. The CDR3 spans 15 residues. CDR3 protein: CASSLFESSYNEQFF. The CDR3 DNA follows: TGTGCCAGCAGCTTATTCGAAAGCTCCTACAATGAGCAGTTCTTC.

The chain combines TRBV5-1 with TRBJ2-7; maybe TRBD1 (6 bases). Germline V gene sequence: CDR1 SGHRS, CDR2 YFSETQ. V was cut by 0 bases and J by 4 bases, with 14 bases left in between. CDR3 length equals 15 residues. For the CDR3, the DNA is TGCGCCAGCAGCTTGGGAGACAGGACCGTTTACGAGCAGTACTTC. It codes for CASSLGDRTVYEQYF.

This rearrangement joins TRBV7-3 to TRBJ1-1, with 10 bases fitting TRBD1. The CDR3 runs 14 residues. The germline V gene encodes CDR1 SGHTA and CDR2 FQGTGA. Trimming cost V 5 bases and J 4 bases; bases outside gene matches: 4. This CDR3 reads CASSDRQGATEAFF. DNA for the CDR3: TGTGCCAGCAGCGACAGACAGGGGGCCACTGAAGCTTTCTTT.

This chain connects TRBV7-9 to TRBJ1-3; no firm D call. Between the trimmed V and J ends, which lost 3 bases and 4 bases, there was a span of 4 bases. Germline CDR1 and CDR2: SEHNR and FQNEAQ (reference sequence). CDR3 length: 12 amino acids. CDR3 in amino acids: CASSLGGNTIYF. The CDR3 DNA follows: TGTGCCAGCAGCTTGGGGGGAAACACCATATATTTT.

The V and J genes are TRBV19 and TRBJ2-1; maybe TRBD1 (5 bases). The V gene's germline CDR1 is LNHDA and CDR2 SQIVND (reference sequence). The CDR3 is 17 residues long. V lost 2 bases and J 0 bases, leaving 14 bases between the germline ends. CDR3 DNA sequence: TGTGCCAGTAGTATATTGGGCCAGGGAAGCTCCTACAATGAGCAGTTCTTC. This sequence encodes CASSILGQGSSYNEQFF.

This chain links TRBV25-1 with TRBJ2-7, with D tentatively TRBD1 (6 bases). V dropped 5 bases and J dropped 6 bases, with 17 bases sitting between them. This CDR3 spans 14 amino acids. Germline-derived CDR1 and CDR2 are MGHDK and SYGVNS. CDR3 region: CASSLSGASPEQYF. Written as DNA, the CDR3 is TGTGCCAGCAGTCTATCAGGGGCTTCTCCCGAGCAGTACTTC.

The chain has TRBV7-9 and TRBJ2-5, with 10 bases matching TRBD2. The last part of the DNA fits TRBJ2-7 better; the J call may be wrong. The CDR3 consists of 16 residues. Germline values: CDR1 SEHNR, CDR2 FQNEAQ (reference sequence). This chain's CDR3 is CASSLPSGRGSHEQYF. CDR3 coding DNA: TGTGCCAGCAGCTTACCTAGCGGGAGAGGGTCCCACGAGCAGTACTTC.

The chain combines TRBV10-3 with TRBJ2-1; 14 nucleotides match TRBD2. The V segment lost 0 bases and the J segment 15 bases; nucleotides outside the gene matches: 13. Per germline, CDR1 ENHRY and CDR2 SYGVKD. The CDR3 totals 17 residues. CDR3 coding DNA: TGTGCCATCAGTGAGTCTCTCCTCGGGACTAGCGGGAGAGAGTCGTTCTTC. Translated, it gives CAISESLLGTSGRESFF.

The chain's CDR3 is CASKIGASTDTQYF. As DNA, the CDR3 is TGTGCCAGCAAAATCGGTGCTAGCACAGATACGCAGTATTTT. J is TRBJ2-3 and V is TRBV6-5; D gene ambiguous. V was pared by 7 bases and J by 0 bases, with 11 bases between. The CDR3 runs to 14 residues. The germline CDR1 and CDR2 sequences are MNHEY and SVGAGI.

CDR3 region: CASTPSAGWGGYGYTF. CDR3 DNA: TGCGCCAGCACCCCGTCCGCAGGGTGGGGGGGCTATGGCTACACCTTC. This chain uses TRBV4-3 with TRBJ1-2, with a tentative D call TRBD1 (5 bases). Trimming removed 7 bases at V and 4 bases at J, with 22 bases between. The CDR3 extends over 16 amino acids. From germline, CDR1 is LGHNA and CDR2 YSLEER.

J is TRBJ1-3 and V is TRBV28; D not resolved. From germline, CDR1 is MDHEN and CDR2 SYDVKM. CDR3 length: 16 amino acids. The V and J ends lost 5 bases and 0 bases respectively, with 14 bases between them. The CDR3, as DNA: TGTGCCAGCAGTCTCCCCCGGCGGTTCTCTGGAAACACCATATATTTT. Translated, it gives CASSLPRRFSGNTIYF. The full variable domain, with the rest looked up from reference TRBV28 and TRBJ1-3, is DVKVTQSSRYLVKRTGEKVFLECVQDMDHENMFWYRQDPGLGLRLIYFSYDVKMKEKGDIPEGYSVSREKKERFSLILESASTNQTSMYLCASSLPRRFSGNTIYFGEGSWLTVV.

The CDR3 protein is CASSLARRDTEAFF. The CDR3 DNA is TGTGCCAGCAGCTTGGCTCGGAGGGACACTGAAGCTTTCTTT. V is TRBV5-4 and J is TRBJ1-1; D is unresolved. The CDR3 covers 14 residues. Germline lookup yields CDR1 SGHNT and CDR2 YYREEE (reference sequence). Deletions cut 0 bases from V and 3 bases from J, with 9 bases between.

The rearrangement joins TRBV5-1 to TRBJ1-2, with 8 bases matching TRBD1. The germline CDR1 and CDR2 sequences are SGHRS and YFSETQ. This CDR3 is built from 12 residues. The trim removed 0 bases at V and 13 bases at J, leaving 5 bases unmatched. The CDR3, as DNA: TGCGCCAGCAGCTTGGAAGGACAGGGTGGCACCTTC. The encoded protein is CASSLEGQGGTF.

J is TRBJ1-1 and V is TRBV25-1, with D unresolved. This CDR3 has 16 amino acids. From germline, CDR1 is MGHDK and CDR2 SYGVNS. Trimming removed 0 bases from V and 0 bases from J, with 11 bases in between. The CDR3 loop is CASSEYKGQMNTEAFF. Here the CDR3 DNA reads TGTGCCAGCAGTGAATATAAGGGCCAGATGAACACTGAAGCTTTCTTT. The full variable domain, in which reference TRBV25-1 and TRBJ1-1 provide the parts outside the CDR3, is EADIYQTPRYLVIGTGKKITLECSQTMGHDKMYWYQQDPGMELHLIHYSYGVNSTEKGDLSSESTVSRIRTEHFPLTLESARPSHTSQYLCASSEYKGQMNTEAFFGQGTRLTVV.

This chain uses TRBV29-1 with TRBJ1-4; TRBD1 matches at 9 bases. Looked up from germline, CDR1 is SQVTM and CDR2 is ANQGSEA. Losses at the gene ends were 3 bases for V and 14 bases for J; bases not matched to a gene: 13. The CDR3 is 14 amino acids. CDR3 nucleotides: TGCAGCGTTGATGCGCTGGTACCGGGACAGGGTCTGTTTTTT. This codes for CSVDALVPGQGLFF.

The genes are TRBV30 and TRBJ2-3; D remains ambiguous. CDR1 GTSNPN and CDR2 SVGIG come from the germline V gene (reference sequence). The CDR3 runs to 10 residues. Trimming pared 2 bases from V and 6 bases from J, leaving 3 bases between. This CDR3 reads CAWSRDTQYF. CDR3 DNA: TGTGCCTGGAGTCGGGATACGCAGTATTTT.

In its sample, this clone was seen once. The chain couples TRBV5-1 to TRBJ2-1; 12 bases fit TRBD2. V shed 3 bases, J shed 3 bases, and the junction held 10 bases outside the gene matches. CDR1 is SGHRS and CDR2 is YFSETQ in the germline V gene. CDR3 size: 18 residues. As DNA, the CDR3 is TGCGCCAGCAGCTCCCTCCGGGCTAGCGGGAGGGTCTACAATGAGCAGTTCTTC. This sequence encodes CASSSLRASGRVYNEQFF.

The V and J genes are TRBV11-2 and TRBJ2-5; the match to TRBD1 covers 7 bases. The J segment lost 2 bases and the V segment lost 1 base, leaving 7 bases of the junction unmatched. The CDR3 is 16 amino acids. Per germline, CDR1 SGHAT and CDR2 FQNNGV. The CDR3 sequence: CASSLAGQEIQETQYF. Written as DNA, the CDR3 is TGTGCCAGCAGCTTAGCAGGACAGGAAATTCAAGAGACCCAGTACTTC.

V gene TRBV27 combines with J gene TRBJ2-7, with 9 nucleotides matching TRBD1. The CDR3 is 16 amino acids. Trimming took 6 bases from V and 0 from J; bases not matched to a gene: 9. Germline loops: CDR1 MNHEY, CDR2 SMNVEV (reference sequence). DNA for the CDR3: TGTGCCAGCAGGCTACAGGGGGCATCTAGCTCCTACGAGCAGTACTTC. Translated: CASRLQGASSSYEQYF.

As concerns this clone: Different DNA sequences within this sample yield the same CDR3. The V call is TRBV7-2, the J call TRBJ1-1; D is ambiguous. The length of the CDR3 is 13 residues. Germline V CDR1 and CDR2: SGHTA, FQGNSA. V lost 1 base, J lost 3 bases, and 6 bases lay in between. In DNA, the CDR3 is TGTGCCAGCAGCTTAGGGGTTGACACTGAAGCTTTCTTT. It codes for CASSLGVDTEAFF.

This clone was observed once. This CDR3 is CASSQDRGNTDTQYF. The CDR3 DNA is TGCGCCAGCAGCCAAGATAGGGGAAACACAGATACGCAGTATTTT. The chain has TRBV4-3 and TRBJ2-3; tentatively, D is TRBD1 (5 bases). Per germline, CDR1 LGHNA and CDR2 YSLEER. The length of the CDR3 is 15 residues. V was shortened by 0 bases and J by 2 bases, with 9 bases between the two germline ends.

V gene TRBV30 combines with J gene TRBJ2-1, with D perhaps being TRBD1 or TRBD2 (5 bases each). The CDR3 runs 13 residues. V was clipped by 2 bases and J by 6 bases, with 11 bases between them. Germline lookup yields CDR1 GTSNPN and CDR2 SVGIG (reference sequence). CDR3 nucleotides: TGTGCCTGGAGTAGGGACCCTCCCAATGAGCAGTTCTTC. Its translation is CAWSRDPPNEQFF.

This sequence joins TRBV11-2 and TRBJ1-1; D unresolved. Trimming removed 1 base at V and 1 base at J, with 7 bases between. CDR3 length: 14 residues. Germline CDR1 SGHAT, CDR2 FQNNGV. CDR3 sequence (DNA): TGTGCCAGCAGCTTAGGACATACGAACACTGAAGCTTTCTTT. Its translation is CASSLGHTNTEAFF.